The entry below gives a single T cell receptor beta chain sequence along with its context. Antigen: not known. This sample is drawn from a study of T cell responses to AZD1222 COVID-19 vaccine. Study results and limitations: The donor group comprised mostly white British people and more females; the analysis possibly underestimated clonal diversity. Targeting of unmutated variant regions was reportedly seen in nearly half of spike-specific TCRs. The number of AZD1222 recipients seropositive at baseline was only five to seven.

Germline V gene data show CDR1 as SGHVS and CDR2 as FQNEAQ. Deletions cut 5 bases from V and 0 bases from J, with 17 bases between. The length of the CDR3 is 16 residues. The data were produced by immunoSEQ multiplex PCR, yet TCRdb's version contains in-frame clones alone and is incomplete. The sample lists around 84,000 clones, approximately 88% occurring once. The sequenced sample was peripheral blood, obtained on day 0 of AZD1222 vaccination. J is TRBJ2-7 and V is TRBV7-8, with D possibly TRBD2 on 5 matching bases. This sequence was found in an adult in good health. The CDR3 region is CASSLYSGTSSYEQYF. The CDR3 coding sequence is TGTGCCAGCAGCCTGTACAGCGGTACTAGCTCCTACGAGCAGTACTTC.